The 15 T cell receptor beta chains reported below all come from one sample, sequenced in a study of T-cell reconstitution after alpha-beta-depleted transplantation in children. The TCRbeta library incorporated unique molecular identifiers. TCRdb ran MiXCR on the PCR reads and lists one entry per CDR3 protein. The sample records 300,000 to 400,000 distinct CDR3 sequences, 23% being singletons. Specimen: PBMCs, mostly from graft donor cells, collected 180 days after TCRalphabeta/CD19-depleted stem cell transplant. Receptors were obtained from a male patient between 10 and 17 years old who had a stem cell transplant for acute lymphoblastic leukemia, so the T cells may come from the graft donor.

This clonotype has only a few counts. The chain recombines TRBV12-3 or TRBV12-4 with TRBJ1-2, with 7 bases matching TRBD1. The CDR3 length is 14 residues. Germline trimming cut 5 bases from V and 4 bases from J; bases unmatched to any gene: 7. CDR3 sequence reads: CASSPDRATYGYTF. DNA of the CDR3: TGTGCCAGCAGTCCCGACAGGGCCACCTATGGCTACACCTTC.

The J gene is TRBJ2-7, the V gene TRBV7-8; TRBD2 matches 7 bases. The J segment lost 2 bases and the V segment lost 5 bases, leaving 9 bases of the junction unmatched. There are 15 residues in the CDR3. Germline V gene data show CDR1 as SGHVS and CDR2 as FQNEAQ. The CDR3 spells CASSLSPGGTYEQYF. The CDR3 bases are TGTGCCAGCAGCCTAAGCCCGGGAGGTACCTACGAGCAGTACTTC.

The chain combines TRBV12-3 or TRBV12-4 with TRBJ2-7, with 9 bases identical to TRBD2. The V segment lost 7 bases and the J segment 5 bases; nucleotides outside the gene matches: 15. This CDR3 region has 16 residues. The CDR3 here is CASNLGTSSVRDEQYF. Written as DNA, the CDR3 is TGTGCCAGCAACCTCGGGACTAGCTCAGTCCGGGACGAGCAGTACTTC.

The chain employs TRBV7-9 and TRBJ2-5; a possible D gene is TRBD1 (5 bases). This CDR3 has 14 amino acids. Germline V gives CDR1 SEHNR, CDR2 FQNEAQ (reference sequence). Deletions cut 4 bases from V and 3 bases from J, with 12 bases between. CDR3 bases: TGTGCCAGCAGCTACCCCCTCAGGGAAGAGACCCAGTACTTC. This gives the protein CASSYPLREETQYF.

The chain joins TRBV11-3 to TRBJ2-7, with D hard to call. CDR1 SGHNT and CDR2 YENEEA come from the germline V gene. CDR3 length: 14 amino acids. The germline V and J ends were trimmed by 5 bases and 5 bases, with 16 bases remaining between them. CDR3: CASSRVGTQDEQYF. The CDR3 DNA is TGTGCCAGCAGCCGGGTGGGCACTCAGGACGAGCAGTACTTC. The whole variable domain, filled in from reference TRBV11-3 and TRBJ2-7, reads EAGVVQSPRYKIIEKKQPVAFWCNPISGHNTLYWYLQNLGQGPELLIRYENEEAVDDSQLPKDRFSAERLKGVDSTLKIQPAELGDSAVYLCASSRVGTQDEQYFGPGTRLTVT.

J is TRBJ2-7 and V is TRBV6-5, with 7 bases matching TRBD1. V was clipped by 6 bases and J by 6 bases; unmatched bases: 5. The CDR3 has 12 amino acids. CDR1 and CDR2 from the germline V gene are MNHEY and SVGAGI. The CDR3 loop is CASSWHRGEQYF. The CDR3 DNA follows: TGTGCCAGCAGCTGGCACAGGGGCGAGCAGTACTTC.

A note on this clonotype: The junction differs from germline at one of its ends, possibly a read error. J is TRBJ1-1 and V is TRBV14, with D hard to call. Germline-derived CDR1 and CDR2 are SGHDN and FVKESK. The CDR3 has 16 amino acids. CDR3 region: CGSSQNPWRGNTEAFF. The CDR3 region has the DNA TGTGGCAGCAGCCAGAACCCCTGGCGGGGGAACACTGAAGCTTTCTTT.

J is TRBJ1-2 and V is TRBV5-1, with 9 positions matching TRBD1. CDR3 length: 16 residues. Germline lookup yields CDR1 SGHRS and CDR2 YFSETQ. The V segment lost 1 base and the J segment 1 base; nucleotides outside the gene matches: 5. CDR3: CASSLTGGANNYGYTF. CDR3 DNA sequence: TGCGCCAGCAGCTTGACAGGGGGCGCAAATAACTATGGCTACACCTTC.

The table lists this clonotype with a few counts. The chain links TRBV29-1 to TRBJ2-7; the D call may be TRBD1 or TRBD2 (5 bases each). CDR1 is SQVTM, CDR2 ANQGSEA, per germline. V gave up 0 bases and J gave up 0 bases, with 9 bases separating them. The CDR3 runs 14 residues. CDR3 DNA sequence: TGCAGCGTTGAAGATCTTGGGGGCTCCTACGAGCAGTACTTC. Translating gives CSVEDLGGSYEQYF.

V is TRBV3-1 and J is TRBJ2-2; the D gene could be TRBD1 or TRBD2 (5 bases each). From germline, CDR1 is LGHDT and CDR2 YNNKEL (reference sequence). Between the trimmed V and J ends, which lost 0 bases and 13 bases, there was a span of 9 bases. The CDR3 length is 12 residues. In nucleotides, the CDR3 is TGTGCCAGCAGCCAAGATTGGGGGTGGCTGTTTTTT. Translated: CASSQDWGWLFF. Complete variable domain (other parts from reference TRBV3-1 and TRBJ2-2): DTAVSQTPKYLVTQMGNDKSIKCEQNLGHDTMYWYKQDSKKFLKIMFSYNNKELIINETVPNRFSPKSPDKAHLNLHINSLELGDSAVYFCASSQDWGWLFFGEGSRLTVL.

The rearrangement uses TRBV20-1 and TRBJ2-3; the match to TRBD2 covers 10 bases. The germline gives CDR1 DFQATT, CDR2 SNEGSKA (reference sequence). This CDR3 is built from 17 residues. The ends lost 3 bases at V and 5 bases at J; junction bases unmatched: 14. CDR3 in DNA: TGCAGTGCTAGTTGGAGCGGGAGGGCCCTCGATGGAGATACGCAGTATTTT. It specifies CSASWSGRALDGDTQYF.

This chain uses TRBV20-1 with TRBJ2-2; D might be TRBD1 (6 bases). CDR1 DFQATT and CDR2 SNEGSKA come from the germline V gene (reference sequence). The CDR3 runs to 16 residues. Trimming shortened V by 2 bases and J by 1 base, and 14 bases separated the two germline ends. CDR3 amino acids: CSARSWYRENTGELFF. CDR3 bases: TGCAGTGCTAGAAGTTGGTACAGGGAGAACACCGGGGAGCTGTTTTTT.

This clonotype has only a few counts. The chain has TRBV15 and TRBJ1-2, with unresolved D. The CDR3 extends over 12 amino acids. Trimming left V 8 bases short and J 1 base short, with 8 bases between. CDR1 LNHNV and CDR2 YYDKDF come from the germline V gene (reference sequence). CDR3 amino acids: CATRLNNYGYTF. The CDR3 nucleotides read TGTGCCACCCGACTAAATAACTATGGCTACACCTTC.

The chain combines TRBV20-1 with TRBJ2-3; tentative D call: TRBD2 (6 bases). CDR1 is DFQATT and CDR2 is SNEGSKA in the germline V gene (reference sequence). The CDR3 sequence is 13 residues long. With 3 bases removed from V and 5 bases from J, the gap between germline ends came to 12 bases. The CDR3 region has the DNA TGCAGTGCTAGGGAGGGTCCTAGAGATACGCAGTATTTT. Its protein is CSAREGPRDTQYF.

This clonotype was observed a few times. The rearrangement uses TRBV30 and TRBJ2-2; unclear D gene. This CDR3 is built from 12 residues. Between the trimmed V and J ends, which lost 0 bases and 4 bases, there was a span of 3 bases. Germline V CDR1 and CDR2: GTSNPN, SVGIG (reference sequence). The CDR3 sequence: CAWSVLTGELFF. CDR3 DNA: TGTGCCTGGAGTGTCCTCACCGGGGAGCTGTTTTTT.